One sample yielded the 27 T cell receptor beta chains listed below, sequenced in a study of blood T cell repertoires in COVID-19. Produced via immunoSEQ multiplex PCR; TCRdb's table is partial and in-frame only. The table shows 100,000 to 150,000 clones, with about three quarters occurring only once. Source material: peripheral blood. The source of these receptors is a woman between 65 and 79 years old with acute or convalescent COVID-19.

This clone was detected only once. CDR3 protein: CASSIGRTVTGELFF. The CDR3 bases are TGTGCCAGTAGTATAGGTCGGACAGTTACCGGGGAGCTGTTTTTT. The chain recombines TRBV19 with TRBJ2-2; possibly TRBD1 for D (6 bases). This CDR3 comprises 15 residues. Germline CDR1 is LNHDA and CDR2 is SQIVND (reference sequence). V was clipped by 1 base and J by 5 bases, with 11 bases between them.

V is TRBV4-3 and J is TRBJ1-6; D not resolved. Trimming removed 1 base at V and 8 bases at J, with 15 bases between. The CDR3 has 16 amino acids. From germline, CDR1 is LGHNA and CDR2 YSLEER. DNA for the CDR3: TGCGCCAGCAGCCAAGCCGATACAGTTATAGATTCACCCCTCCACTTT. This translates into CASSQADTVIDSPLHF.

The rearrangement links TRBV7-9 to TRBJ2-5; 8 bases agree with TRBD1. The CDR3 totals 15 residues. Germline CDR1 and CDR2: SEHNR and FQNEAQ (reference sequence). V shed 5 bases and J 2 bases; nucleotides not matched to a gene: 7. This CDR3 reads CASSPMGQAQETQYF. In DNA form, the CDR3 reads TGTGCCAGCAGCCCCATGGGACAGGCACAAGAGACCCAGTACTTC.

This chain joins TRBV29-1 and TRBJ1-3, with a possible D match to TRBD1 (6 bases). This CDR3 has 14 residues. V was shortened by 4 bases and J by 5 bases, with 15 bases between the two germline ends. Germline-derived CDR1 and CDR2 are SQVTM and ANQGSEA. The CDR3 protein is CSVGVDDRRNTIYF. The CDR3 DNA reads TGCAGCGTTGGGGTGGACGACAGGCGAAACACCATATATTTT.

This clone was observed a few times. The chain has TRBV6-6 and TRBJ1-5; weak D call: TRBD1 (6 bases). Germline lookup yields CDR1 MNHNY and CDR2 SVGAGI (reference sequence). Deletions cut 4 bases from V and 4 bases from J, with 17 bases between. The CDR3 consists of 16 residues. The CDR3 coding sequence is TGTGCCAGCAGTTTCCCAACTCAGGGGCGGAATCAGCCCCAGCATTTT. Encoded protein: CASSFPTQGRNQPQHF.

The chain combines TRBV7-2 with TRBJ2-5, with TRBD2 as a possible D gene (6 bases). Germline V gene lookup returns CDR1 SGHTA and CDR2 FQGNSA. This CDR3 is 13 amino acids long. With 4 bases removed from V and 2 bases from J, the gap between germline ends came to 8 bases. CDR3 bases: TGTGCCAGCAGCTCGGGACTGCAAGAGACCCAGTACTTC. It yields the protein CASSSGLQETQYF.

A single count supports this clone. The chain couples TRBV12-2 to TRBJ2-2; the table assigns TRBD2, which was not confirmed against the DNA. TRBV12-2 is described as a pseudogene. This CDR3 region has 16 residues. The CDR3 is CASRLASGRHGGELFF. CDR3 nucleotide sequence: TGTGCAAGTCGCTTAGCCAGCGGGAGACATGGCGGGGAGCTGTTTTTT.

The rearrangement joins TRBV3-1 (or the pseudogene TRBV3-2) to TRBJ2-7; D gene ambiguous. CDR3 length: 16 amino acids. CDR1 and CDR2 from the germline V gene are LGHDT and YNNKEL (reference sequence). V lost 0 bases to trimming and J lost 2 bases, with 14 bases between them. CDR3 sequence (DNA): TGTGCCAGCAGCCAAGACGCGGCCAGCATCACCTACGAGCAGTACTTC. It codes for CASSQDAASITYEQYF.

CDR3 residues: CASSQVGTSNTGELFF. Written as DNA, the CDR3 is TGCGCCAGCAGCCAAGTCGGTACCTCGAACACCGGGGAGCTGTTTTTT. The chain is built from TRBV4-1 and TRBJ2-2; D unresolved. The CDR3 loop spans 16 amino acids. In germline, CDR1 is MGHRA, CDR2 YSYEKL. V was pared by 1 base and J by 0 bases, with 9 bases between.

The V gene is TRBV19, the J gene TRBJ1-2; 7 positions match TRBD1. Trimming cost V 10 bases and J 2 bases; bases outside gene matches: 7. The CDR3 spans 13 residues. CDR1 and CDR2 (germline): LNHDA, SQIVND (reference sequence). The CDR3 DNA reads as TGTGCCACTACCCCGGGACAGAACTATGGCTACACCTTC. Its translation: CATTPGQNYGYTF.

The rearrangement joins TRBV6-5 to TRBJ2-1; D is ambiguous. Germline CDR1 is MNHEY and CDR2 is SVGAGI. Trimming cost V 0 bases and J 6 bases, with 12 bases left between them. This CDR3 spans 15 amino acids. The CDR3 DNA is TGTGCCAGCAGTTACTCGGATCCTAGAACCAATGAGCAGTTCTTC. Translated, it gives CASSYSDPRTNEQFF.

This clone has just a few counts. This chain links TRBV25-1 with TRBJ2-5; 9 positions match TRBD1. The CDR3 totals 15 residues. V gave up 4 bases and J gave up 2 bases; unmatched junction bases: 5. Germline CDR1 and CDR2: MGHDK and SYGVNS. CDR3 protein: CASSVGQGLQETQYF. The CDR3 nucleotides read TGTGCCAGCAGTGTAGGACAGGGGCTACAAGAGACCCAGTACTTC.

This clone was observed a handful of times. This chain joins TRBV18 and TRBJ1-5; a possible D gene is TRBD1 (5 bases). V was shortened by 4 bases and J by 0 bases, with 7 bases between the two germline ends. Germline values: CDR1 KGHSH, CDR2 LQKENI. This CDR3 has 14 residues. The CDR3 spells CASSRQYSNQPQHF. The CDR3 DNA reads as TGTGCCAGCTCACGACAGTATAGCAATCAGCCCCAGCATTTT.

V is TRBV5-1 and J is TRBJ2-7; 12 bases match TRBD2. V dropped 0 bases and J dropped 3; count of bases not matched to a gene: 1. The CDR3 covers 15 residues. Looked up from germline, CDR1 is SGHRS and CDR2 is YFSETQ. CDR3 DNA sequence: TGCGCCAGCAGCTTGGGGACTAGCGGGGACTACGAGCAGTACTTC. This sequence encodes CASSLGTSGDYEQYF. The whole variable domain, remainder taken from reference TRBV5-1 and TRBJ2-7, is KAGVTQTPRYLIKTRGQQVTLSCSPISGHRSVSWYQQTPGQGLQFLFEYFSETQRNKGNFPGRFSGRQFSNSRSEMNVSTLELGDSALYLCASSLGTSGDYEQYFGPGTRLTVT.

The rearrangement links TRBV6-5 to TRBJ2-3, with a weak D call TRBD2 (6 bases). The CDR3 covers 16 residues. With 2 bases removed from V and 0 bases from J, the gap between germline ends came to 12 bases. CDR1 and CDR2 (germline): MNHEY, SVGAGI. CDR3 residues: CASSYGLAYSTDTQYF. In nucleotides, the CDR3 is TGTGCCAGCAGTTACGGGCTAGCGTACAGCACAGATACGCAGTATTTT.

J is TRBJ1-5 and V is TRBV7-8; 7 nucleotides agree with TRBD1. The V and J ends lost 2 bases and 5 bases, in that order; junction bases with no gene match: 9. CDR1 is SGHVS and CDR2 is FQNEAQ in the germline V gene. The CDR3 runs to 16 residues. The CDR3 bases are TGTGCCAGCAGCTTAATACAGGGGTTCCGCCATCAGCCCCAGCATTTT. Protein product: CASSLIQGFRHQPQHF.

The chain links TRBV5-8 to TRBJ1-5, with 9 bases identical to TRBD1. CDR1 and CDR2 from the germline V gene are SGHTS and YDEGEE. The CDR3 runs to 17 residues. The junction had 8 bases not matched to a gene; V was cut back by 2 bases and J by 2 bases. CDR3 amino acids: CASSFGDRVVGNQPQHF. The CDR3 DNA reads as TGTGCCAGCAGCTTCGGGGACAGGGTCGTCGGCAATCAGCCCCAGCATTTT.

This clone showed up many times. The V and J genes are TRBV12-3 or TRBV12-4 and TRBJ2-7; TRBD1 agrees at 7 bases. V trimming: 5 bases; J trimming: 6 bases; junction bases outside the gene matches: 7. The CDR3 sequence is 13 residues long. CDR3 region: CASSQKGGGEQYF. The CDR3, as DNA: TGTGCCAGCAGTCAGAAAGGGGGCGGCGAGCAGTACTTC.

As for this clone: Other DNA sequences in the sample encode the same CDR3. As DNA, the CDR3 is TGCGCCAGCAGCTTGATCGGACAGGGGGCAAGTGGCTACACCTTC. Translated: CASSLIGQGASGYTF. The chain recombines TRBV5-1 with TRBJ1-2, with 11 bases that match TRBD1. The CDR3 is made up of 15 amino acids. V shed 1 base, J shed 7 bases, and the junction held 6 bases outside the gene matches. CDR1 is SGHRS, CDR2 YFSETQ, per germline.

CDR3 amino acids: CASSPRTGGFEQYF. CDR3 DNA: TGTGCCAGCAGCCCCCGGACAGGGGGCTTCGAGCAGTACTTC. The chain has TRBV3-1 (or the pseudogene TRBV3-2) and TRBJ2-7; 11 nucleotides align to TRBD1. The J segment lost 6 bases and the V segment lost 4 bases, leaving 5 bases of the junction unmatched. Germline values: CDR1 LGHDT, CDR2 YNNKEL (reference sequence). The CDR3 consists of 14 residues.

The V and J genes are TRBV5-1 and TRBJ2-2; D may be TRBD2 (5 bases). The CDR3 is 16 residues long. The V gene's germline CDR1 is SGHRS and CDR2 YFSETQ. V gave up 1 base and J gave up 1 base, with 11 bases separating them. CDR3 loop: CASSLWRTQNTGELFF. The DNA of the CDR3 is TGCGCCAGCAGCTTGTGGAGGACCCAGAACACCGGGGAGCTGTTTTTT.

In DNA, the CDR3 is TGCGCCAGCAGCCAAGGCGGTCTATACGAGCAGTACTTC. Encoded protein: CASSQGGLYEQYF. The chain is built from TRBV4-1 and TRBJ2-7, with unresolved D. V dropped 1 base and J dropped 4 bases, with 8 bases sitting between them. The CDR3 spans 13 residues. Germline lookup yields CDR1 MGHRA and CDR2 YSYEKL.

J is TRBJ1-4 and V is TRBV30; 7 bases agree with TRBD1. CDR1 is GTSNPN, CDR2 SVGIG, per germline (reference sequence). J was trimmed by 8 bases and V by 2 bases; bases with no gene match: 11. The CDR3 runs 15 residues. The DNA for the CDR3 is TGTGCCTGGAGTACAGCGACAGGGATTCGGGAAAAACTGTTTTTT. Translating gives CAWSTATGIREKLFF.

The V call is TRBV5-4, the J call TRBJ1-1; D perhaps matches TRBD1 (6 bases). The CDR3 sequence is 14 residues long. Germline V gives CDR1 SGHNT, CDR2 YYREEE (reference sequence). The V and J ends lost 4 bases and 3 bases respectively, with 13 bases between them. CDR3 in amino acids: CASSRQGQDTEAFF. The CDR3 DNA sequence: TGTGCCAGCAGCCGGCAGGGGCAGGACACTGAAGCTTTCTTT.

The chain is built from TRBV6-5 and TRBJ2-1, with 12 bases matching TRBD1. The CDR3 runs to 15 residues. The trim removed 4 bases at V and 7 bases at J, leaving 5 bases unmatched. Per the germline V gene, CDR1 is MNHEY and CDR2 is SVGAGI. CDR3 residues: CASSSGTGGYNEQFF. In nucleotides, the CDR3 is TGTGCCAGCAGTTCCGGGACAGGGGGCTATAATGAGCAGTTCTTC.

The chain joins TRBV5-1 to TRBJ2-5, with a tentative D call TRBD1 (6 bases). V lost 1 base, J lost 0 bases, and 13 bases lay in between. The CDR3 contains 16 residues. Germline CDR1 and CDR2: SGHRS and YFSETQ. Written as DNA, the CDR3 is TGCGCCAGCAGCTTGTTAGGACAGCACTACCAAGAGACCCAGTACTTC. Its translation is CASSLLGQHYQETQYF.

With regard to this clone: Distinct nucleotide sequences in the sample also encode this CDR3. The CDR3 protein is CASSLRTGANQPQHF. The CDR3 nucleotides read TGTGCCAGCAGCCTTCGGACAGGGGCAAATCAGCCCCAGCATTTT. The V gene is TRBV6-5, the J gene TRBJ1-5; 9 nucleotides agree with TRBD1. There are 15 residues in the CDR3. Germline CDR1 is MNHEY and CDR2 is SVGAGI. The V and J ends lost 6 bases and 4 bases, in that order; junction bases with no gene match: 7.